This T cell receptor beta chain was recorded in a study of blood T cell repertoires in COVID-19. Across the study: Samples representing acute and convalescent COVID-19 were sourced from the United States, Italy and Spain. Sources were T cells, B-cell-depleted T cells, or PBMCs; the material itself was cDNA or gDNA.

As handled by the study authors: Nucleated cell counts were estimated from reference gene primer amplification. TCRdb keeps only in-frame clones here, not all; method: immunoSEQ multiplex PCR. V, J and clone size are taken as reported in that table, and D and trimming were inferred from the DNA itself. The table includes over 250,000 clones, under 90% detected once. V gave up 4 bases and J gave up 2 bases, with 12 bases separating them. The CDR3 sequence is 14 residues long. Germline V gene data show CDR1 as GTSNPN and CDR2 as SVGIG (reference sequence). The sequence was collected from a woman aged 45-65 years who had recovered from COVID-19. Sequenced sample: peripheral blood. J is TRBJ2-1 and V is TRBV30; D remains unclear. CDR3 residues: CAWNPYTTYNEQFF. Here the CDR3 DNA reads TGTGCCTGGAATCCGTACACAACCTACAATGAGCAGTTCTTC.